This TCR beta chain was profiled in a study of PD-1 blockade in classical Hodgkin lymphoma. The time point denotes: newly diagnosed, previously untreated cHL patient sample. The V gene's germline CDR1 is KGHSH and CDR2 LQKENI. This CDR3 has 15 amino acids. Trimming cost V 3 bases and J 6 bases; bases outside gene matches: 3. TCRdb's copy holds only in-frame clones and misses some; the assay was immunoSEQ multiplex PCR. The data hold about 30,000 clones, with roughly 94% observed a single time. Material for sequencing was peripheral blood mononuclear cells (PBMCs). This receptor was taken from a human donor with classical Hodgkin lymphoma. This chain uses TRBV18 with TRBJ2-7; 15 bases are a match to TRBD2. CDR3 region: CASSPRTSGGGEQYF. The CDR3, as DNA: TGTGCCAGCTCACCTCGGACTAGCGGGGGGGGCGAGCAGTACTTC. Full variable domain (rest looked up from reference TRBV18 and TRBJ2-7): NAGVMQNPRHLVRRRGQEARLRCSPMKGHSHVYWYRQLPEEGLKFMVYLQKENIIDESGMPKERFSAEFPKEGPSILRIQQVVRGDSAAYFCASSPRTSGGGEQYFGPGTRLTVT.